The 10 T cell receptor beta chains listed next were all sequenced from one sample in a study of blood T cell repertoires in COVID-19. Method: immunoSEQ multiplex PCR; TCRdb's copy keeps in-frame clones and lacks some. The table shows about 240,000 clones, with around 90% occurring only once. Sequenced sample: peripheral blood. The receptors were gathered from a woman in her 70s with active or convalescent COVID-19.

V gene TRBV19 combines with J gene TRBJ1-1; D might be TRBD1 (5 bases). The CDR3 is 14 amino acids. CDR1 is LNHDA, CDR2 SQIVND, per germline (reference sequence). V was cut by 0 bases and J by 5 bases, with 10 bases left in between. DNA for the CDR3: TGTGCCAGTAGTATAGACAGGGTTAGGACTGAAGCTTTCTTT. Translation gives CASSIDRVRTEAFF.

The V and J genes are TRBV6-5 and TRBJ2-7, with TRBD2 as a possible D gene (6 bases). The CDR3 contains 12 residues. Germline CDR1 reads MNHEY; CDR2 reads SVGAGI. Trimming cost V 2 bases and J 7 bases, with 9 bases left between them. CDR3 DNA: TGTGCCAGCAGTTACCCCAGCGGGGAGCAGTACTTC. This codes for CASSYPSGEQYF.

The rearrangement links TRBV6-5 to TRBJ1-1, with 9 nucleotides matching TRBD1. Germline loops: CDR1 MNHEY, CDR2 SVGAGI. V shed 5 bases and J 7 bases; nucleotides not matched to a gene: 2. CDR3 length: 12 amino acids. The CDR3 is CASSRTGDEAFF. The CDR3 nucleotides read TGTGCCAGCAGTCGGACAGGGGATGAAGCTTTCTTT.

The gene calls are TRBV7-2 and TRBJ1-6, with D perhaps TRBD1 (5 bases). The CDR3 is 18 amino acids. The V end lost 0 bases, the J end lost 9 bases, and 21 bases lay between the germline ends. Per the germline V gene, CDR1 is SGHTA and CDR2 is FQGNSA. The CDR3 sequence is CASSLAALAVAGGSPLHF. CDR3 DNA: TGTGCCAGCAGCTTAGCGGCTTTAGCGGTCGCGGGGGGTTCACCCCTCCACTTT.

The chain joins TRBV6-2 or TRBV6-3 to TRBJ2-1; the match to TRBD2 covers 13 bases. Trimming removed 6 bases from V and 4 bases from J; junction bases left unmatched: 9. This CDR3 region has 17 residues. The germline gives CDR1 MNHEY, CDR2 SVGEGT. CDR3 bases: TGTGCCAGCAGCAAACTAGCGGGGGGGCCGGCATACAATGAGCAGTTCTTC. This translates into CASSKLAGGPAYNEQFF.

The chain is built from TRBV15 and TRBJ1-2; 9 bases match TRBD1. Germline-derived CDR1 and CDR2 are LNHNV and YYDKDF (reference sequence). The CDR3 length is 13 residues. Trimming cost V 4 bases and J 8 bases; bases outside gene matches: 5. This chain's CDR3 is CATSINRGQGYTF. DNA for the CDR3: TGTGCCACCAGCATCAACAGGGGGCAAGGCTACACCTTC.

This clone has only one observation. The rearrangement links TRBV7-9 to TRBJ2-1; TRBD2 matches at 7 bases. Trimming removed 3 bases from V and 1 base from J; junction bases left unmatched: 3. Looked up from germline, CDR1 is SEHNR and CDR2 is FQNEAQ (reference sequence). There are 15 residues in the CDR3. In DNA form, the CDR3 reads TGTGCCAGCAGCTTTTCTAGCGGTTCCTACAATGAGCAGTTCTTC. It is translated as CASSFSSGSYNEQFF.

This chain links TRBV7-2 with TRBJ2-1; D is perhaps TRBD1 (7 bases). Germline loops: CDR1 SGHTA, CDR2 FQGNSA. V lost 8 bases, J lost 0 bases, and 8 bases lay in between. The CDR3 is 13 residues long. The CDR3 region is CASQGGSYNEQFF. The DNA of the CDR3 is TGTGCCAGCCAGGGGGGCTCCTACAATGAGCAGTTCTTC.

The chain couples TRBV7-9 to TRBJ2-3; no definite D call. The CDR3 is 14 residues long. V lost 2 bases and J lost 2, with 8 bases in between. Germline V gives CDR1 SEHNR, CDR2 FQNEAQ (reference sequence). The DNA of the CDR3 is TGTGCCAGCAGCTTAACTCAACTCACAGATACGCAGTATTTT. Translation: CASSLTQLTDTQYF.

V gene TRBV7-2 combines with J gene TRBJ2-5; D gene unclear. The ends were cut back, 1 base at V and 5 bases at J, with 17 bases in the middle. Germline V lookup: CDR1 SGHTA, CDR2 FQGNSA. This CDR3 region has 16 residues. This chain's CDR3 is CASSLEGTDVVETQYF. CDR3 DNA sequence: TGTGCCAGCAGCTTAGAAGGCACAGACGTGGTTGAGACCCAGTACTTC. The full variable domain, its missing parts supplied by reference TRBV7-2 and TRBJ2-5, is GAGVSQSPSNKVTEKGKDVELRCDPISGHTALYWYRQSLGQGLEFLIYFQGNSAPDKSGLPSDRFSAERTGGSVSTLTIQRTQQEDSAVYLCASSLEGTDVVETQYFGPGTRLLVL.